This T cell receptor beta chain was identified in a study of cytomegalovirus exposure and HLA in healthy donors. Germline-derived CDR1 and CDR2 are SGHRS and YFSETQ. The V and J ends lost 2 bases and 2 bases respectively, with 10 bases between them. CDR3 length: 14 amino acids. Primers for the PCR totalled 60 Vbeta and 13 Jbeta. Using immunoSEQ multiplex PCR, the repertoire was profiled, and TCRdb retains in-frame clones only, with some absent. The data hold approximately 130,000 clones, with about 80% observed a single time. The sequenced sample consisted of PBMCs. The chain recombines TRBV5-1 with TRBJ2-5, with a possible D match to TRBD2 (6 bases). The TCR was taken from a woman aged 40-49 years in good health and CMV-seronegative. This chain's CDR3 is CASSFSSGQETQYF. For the CDR3, the DNA is TGCGCCAGCAGCTTCTCCAGCGGGCAAGAGACCCAGTACTTC.